This passage covers 7 T cell receptor beta chains from one sample sequenced in a study of circulating and synovial CD4+ cells in juvenile arthritis. Profiling relied on immunoSEQ multiplex PCR, and the TCRdb table lists in-frame clones only, not all of them. Of some 35,000 clones listed, around 95% are singletons. The sequenced sample was CD4+ T cells from blood. The receptors originated from a human donor with juvenile idiopathic arthritis.

The chain employs TRBV7-2 and TRBJ2-1, with D perhaps matching TRBD2 (5 bases). Germline CDR1 is SGHTA and CDR2 is FQGNSA. CDR3 length: 13 amino acids. This chain's CDR3 is CARTERPNSEQFF. CDR3 DNA: TGTGCTAGGACTGAGCGGCCTAACTCAGAGCAGTTCTTC.

The chain is built from TRBV28 and TRBJ2-1, with TRBD2 identical over 10 bases. V gave up 3 bases and J gave up 6 bases; unmatched junction bases: 8. CDR1 is MDHEN, CDR2 SYDVKM, per germline. The CDR3 is 16 residues long. The CDR3 bases are TGTGCCAGCAGTTTTGAGGCCCTAGCGGGAGTCAATGAGCAGTTCTTC. Translation: CASSFEALAGVNEQFF.

The chain employs TRBV7-2 and TRBJ1-6, with D possibly matching TRBD1 (5 bases). Germline loops: CDR1 SGHTA, CDR2 FQGNSA. V shed 5 bases and J shed 9 bases, with 14 bases lying between them. CDR3 length: 14 amino acids. This CDR3 reads CASSPQGSGSPLHF. The CDR3 DNA is TGTGCCAGCAGCCCTCAGGGTAGCGGTTCACCCCTCCACTTT.

The chain employs TRBV28 and TRBJ1-5; 8 nucleotides align to TRBD1. With 6 bases clipped from V and 0 bases from J, the junction kept 13 bases outside the gene matches. CDR3 length: 18 residues. The germline V gene encodes CDR1 MDHEN and CDR2 SYDVKM. CDR3 sequence (DNA): TGTGCCAGCAGGAAAAGAACCTACGGGACAGGTAGCAATCAGCCCCAGCATTTT. Its translation: CASRKRTYGTGSNQPQHF.

V gene TRBV27 combines with J gene TRBJ2-5; 7 nucleotides agree with TRBD1. Germline loops: CDR1 MNHEY, CDR2 SMNVEV (reference sequence). The junction had 4 bases not matched to a gene; V was cut back by 6 bases and J by 3 bases. This CDR3 has 13 amino acids. CDR3 sequence reads: CASRSTGEETQYF. CDR3 nucleotide sequence: TGTGCCAGCAGGTCCACAGGGGAAGAGACCCAGTACTTC.

The genes are TRBV19 and TRBJ2-2; 11 positions agree with TRBD2. The CDR3 runs to 15 residues. V dropped 3 bases and J dropped 3; count of bases not matched to a gene: 0. CDR1 and CDR2 (germline): LNHDA, SQIVND (reference sequence). The CDR3 DNA follows: TGTGCCAGTAGTATTAGCGGGGGGGACACCGGGGAGCTGTTTTTT. Protein: CASSISGGDTGELFF.

The gene calls are TRBV5-6 and TRBJ1-5, with D uncertain. V was cut by 4 bases and J by 4 bases, with 6 bases left in between. The length of the CDR3 is 12 residues. Germline V CDR1 and CDR2: SGHDT, YYEEEE. The CDR3 nucleotides read TGTGCCAGCAGCGTCTCTAATCAGCCCCAGCATTTT. Its translation is CASSVSNQPQHF.